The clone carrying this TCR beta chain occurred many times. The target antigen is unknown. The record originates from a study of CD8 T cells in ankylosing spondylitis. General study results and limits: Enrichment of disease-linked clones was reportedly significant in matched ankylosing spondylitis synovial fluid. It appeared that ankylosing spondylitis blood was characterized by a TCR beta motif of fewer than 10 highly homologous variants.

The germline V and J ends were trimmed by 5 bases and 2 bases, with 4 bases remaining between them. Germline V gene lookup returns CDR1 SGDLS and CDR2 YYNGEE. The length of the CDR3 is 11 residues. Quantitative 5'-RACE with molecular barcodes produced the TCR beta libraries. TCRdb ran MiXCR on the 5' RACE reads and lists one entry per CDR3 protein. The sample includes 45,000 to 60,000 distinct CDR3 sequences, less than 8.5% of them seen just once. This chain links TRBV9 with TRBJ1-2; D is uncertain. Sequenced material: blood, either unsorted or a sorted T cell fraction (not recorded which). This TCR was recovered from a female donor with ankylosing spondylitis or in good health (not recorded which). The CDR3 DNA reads TGTGCCAGCAGTGACAACTATGGCTACACCTTC. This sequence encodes CASSDNYGYTF.